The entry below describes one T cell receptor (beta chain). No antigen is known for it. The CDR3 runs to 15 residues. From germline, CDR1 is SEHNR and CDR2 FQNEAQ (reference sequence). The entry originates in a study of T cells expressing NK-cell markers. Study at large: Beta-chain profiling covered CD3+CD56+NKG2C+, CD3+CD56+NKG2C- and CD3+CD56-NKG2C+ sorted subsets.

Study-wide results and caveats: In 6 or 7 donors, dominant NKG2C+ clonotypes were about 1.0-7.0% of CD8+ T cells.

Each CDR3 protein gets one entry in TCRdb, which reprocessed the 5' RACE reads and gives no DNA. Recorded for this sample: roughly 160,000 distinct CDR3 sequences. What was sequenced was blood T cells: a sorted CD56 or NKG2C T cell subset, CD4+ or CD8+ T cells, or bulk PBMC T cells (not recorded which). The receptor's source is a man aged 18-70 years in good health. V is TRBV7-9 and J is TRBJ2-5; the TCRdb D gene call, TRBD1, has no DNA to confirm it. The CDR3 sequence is CASSSDRVYQETQYF.